At least ten counts were recorded for the clone carrying this T cell receptor beta chain. Its antigen remains unidentified. Germline CDR1 is SNHLY and CDR2 is FYNNEI. This CDR3 contains 12 residues. V was cut by 5 bases and J by 4 bases, with 9 bases left in between. TCRdb re-derived calls from the reads in MiXCR, one entry per CDR3 protein. The sample contains under 850,000 distinct CDR3 sequences, around 35% of which appear only once. The data belong to a study of T cell repertoires in cytomegalovirus infection. Background on the study: CMV infection and matching HLA type were both indicated by public TCR beta signatures.

Study findings and constraints: Predominance within the ex vivo response was attributable to HLA-C-restricted CMV-specific TCR beta clonotypes.

This chain connects TRBV2 to TRBJ2-7, with a weak D call TRBD1 (6 bases). Sequenced here: cultured PBMCs, sampled from culture after CMV antigen stimulation. This clonotype was sampled from a human donor in good health (CMV status not recorded). Some clones in this sample may be carry-over from other donors' samples. This CDR3 reads CASSQQGYEQYF. CDR3 nucleotides: TGTGCCAGCAGTCAACAGGGTTACGAGCAGTACTTC.